This T cell receptor beta chain was sequenced for a study of blood T cell repertoires in COVID-19. Background on the study: PBMCs, B-cell-depleted T cells, or T cells provided the cDNA or gDNA that made up the material.

Enrolment of Seattle patients took place during active infection, and they were followed longitudinally. Original processing notes: Amplifying reference gene primers gave estimates of nucleated cell counts. Sequenced by immunoSEQ multiplex PCR; TCRdb stores in-frame clones only, minus some. That table furnishes V, J and clone size, whereas the DNA furnished D and trimming. The sample includes approximately 110,000 clones, around 74% seen only once; the top ten take 6%. There are 17 residues in the CDR3. CDR1 and CDR2 (germline): MGHRA, YSYEKL. The junction had 5 bases not matched to a gene; V was cut back by 0 bases and J by 0 bases.

The sequencing sample was made of peripheral blood. The sequence derives from a man at least 80 years old with COVID-19, enrolled during active disease. The chain has TRBV4-1 and TRBJ2-3; TRBD1 agrees at 8 bases. The CDR3 coding sequence is TGCGCCAGCAGCCAAGACGGGACAGGTCTTAGCACAGATACGCAGTATTTT. This gives the protein CASSQDGTGLSTDTQYF.